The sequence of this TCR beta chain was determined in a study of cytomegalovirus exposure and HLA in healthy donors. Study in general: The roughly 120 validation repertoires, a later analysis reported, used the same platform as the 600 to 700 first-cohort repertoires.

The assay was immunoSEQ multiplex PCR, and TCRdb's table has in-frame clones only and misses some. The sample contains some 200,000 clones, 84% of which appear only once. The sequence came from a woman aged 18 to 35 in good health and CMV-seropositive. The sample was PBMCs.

CDR3 nucleotides: TGTGCCACCAGCAGAGCGGGGGGGCGCGACAATGAGCAGTTCTTC. It codes for CATSRAGGRDNEQFF. The chain has TRBV15 and TRBJ2-1; TRBD2 matches 8 bases. V lost 1 base, J lost 5 bases, and 4 bases stayed unmatched. There are 15 residues in the CDR3. Germline loops: CDR1 LNHNV, CDR2 YYDKDF (reference sequence).